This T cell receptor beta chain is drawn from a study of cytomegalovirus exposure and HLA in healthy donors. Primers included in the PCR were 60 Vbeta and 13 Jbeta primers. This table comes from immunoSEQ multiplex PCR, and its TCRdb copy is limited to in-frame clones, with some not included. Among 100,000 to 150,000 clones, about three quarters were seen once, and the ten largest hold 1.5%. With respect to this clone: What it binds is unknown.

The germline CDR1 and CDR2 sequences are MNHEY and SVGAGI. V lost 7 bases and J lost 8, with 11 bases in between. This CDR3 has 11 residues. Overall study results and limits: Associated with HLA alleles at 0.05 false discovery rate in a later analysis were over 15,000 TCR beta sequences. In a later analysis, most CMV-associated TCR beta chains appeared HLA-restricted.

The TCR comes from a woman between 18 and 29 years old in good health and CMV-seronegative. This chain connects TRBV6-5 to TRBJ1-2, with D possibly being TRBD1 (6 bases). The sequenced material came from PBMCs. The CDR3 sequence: CASTRGRGYTF. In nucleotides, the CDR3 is TGTGCCAGCACCAGGGGTAGAGGCTACACCTTC.